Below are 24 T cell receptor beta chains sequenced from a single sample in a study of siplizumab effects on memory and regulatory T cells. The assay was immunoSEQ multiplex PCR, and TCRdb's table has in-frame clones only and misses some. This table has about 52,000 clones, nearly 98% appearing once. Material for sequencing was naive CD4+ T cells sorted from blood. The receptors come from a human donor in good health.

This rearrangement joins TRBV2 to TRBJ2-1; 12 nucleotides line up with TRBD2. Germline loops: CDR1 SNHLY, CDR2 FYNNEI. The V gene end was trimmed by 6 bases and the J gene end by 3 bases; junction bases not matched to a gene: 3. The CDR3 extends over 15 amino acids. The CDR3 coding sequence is TGTGCCAGCAGCGCGGGACTAGCGGGCTACAATGAGCAGTTCTTC. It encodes CASSAGLAGYNEQFF. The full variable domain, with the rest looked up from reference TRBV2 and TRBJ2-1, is EPEVTQTPSHQVTQMGQEVILRCVPISNHLYFYWYRQILGQKVEFLVSFYNNEISEKSEIFDDQFSVERPDGSNFTLKIRSTKLEDSAMYFCASSAGLAGYNEQFFGPGTRLTVL.

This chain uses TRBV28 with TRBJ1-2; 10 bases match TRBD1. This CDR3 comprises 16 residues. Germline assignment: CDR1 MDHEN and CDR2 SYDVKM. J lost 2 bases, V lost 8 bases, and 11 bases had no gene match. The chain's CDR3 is CASGAPGQGTNYGYTF. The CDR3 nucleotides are TGTGCCAGCGGTGCTCCGGGACAGGGGACCAACTATGGCTACACCTTC.

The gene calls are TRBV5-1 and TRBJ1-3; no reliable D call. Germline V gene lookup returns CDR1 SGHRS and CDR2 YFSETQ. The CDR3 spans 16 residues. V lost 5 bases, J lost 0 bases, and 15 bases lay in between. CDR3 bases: TGCGCCAGCAGTAAGAGGGCTGCACTCTCTGGAAACACCATATATTTT. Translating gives CASSKRAALSGNTIYF.

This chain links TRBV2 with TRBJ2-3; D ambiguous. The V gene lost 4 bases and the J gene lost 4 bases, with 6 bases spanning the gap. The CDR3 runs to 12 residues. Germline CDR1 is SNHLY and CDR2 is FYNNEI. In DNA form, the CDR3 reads TGTGCCAGCAGTGGGTTTTCAGATACGCAGTATTTT. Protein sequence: CASSGFSDTQYF.

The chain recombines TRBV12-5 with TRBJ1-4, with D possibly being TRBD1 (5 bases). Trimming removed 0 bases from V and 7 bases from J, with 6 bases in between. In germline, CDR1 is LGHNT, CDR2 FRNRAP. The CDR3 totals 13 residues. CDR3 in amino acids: CASGLVGVEKLFF. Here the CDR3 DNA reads TGTGCTAGTGGTTTGGTAGGGGTTGAAAAACTGTTTTTT.

In DNA form, the CDR3 reads TGTGCCAGCAGCTCCCCCCCCGGCGGCCATAACACCGGGGAGCTGTTTTTT. It translates to CASSSPPGGHNTGELFF. The gene calls are TRBV7-9 and TRBJ2-2, with D unclear. This CDR3 is built from 17 residues. V was trimmed by 4 bases and J by 2 bases, leaving 17 bases between them. Germline CDR1 is SEHNR and CDR2 is FQNEAQ (reference sequence).

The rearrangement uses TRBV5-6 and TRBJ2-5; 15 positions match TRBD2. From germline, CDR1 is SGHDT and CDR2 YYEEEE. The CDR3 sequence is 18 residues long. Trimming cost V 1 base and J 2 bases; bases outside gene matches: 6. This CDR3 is CASSLFRTSGRDQETQYF. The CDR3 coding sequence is TGTGCCAGCAGCTTGTTTCGGACTAGCGGGAGGGATCAAGAGACCCAGTACTTC.

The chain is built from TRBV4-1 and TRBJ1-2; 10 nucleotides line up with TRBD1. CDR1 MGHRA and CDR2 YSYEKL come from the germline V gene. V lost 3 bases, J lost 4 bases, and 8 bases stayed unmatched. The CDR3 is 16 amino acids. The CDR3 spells CASSHGRDRGIYGYTF. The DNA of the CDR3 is TGCGCCAGCAGCCATGGCCGGGACAGGGGTATCTATGGCTACACCTTC.

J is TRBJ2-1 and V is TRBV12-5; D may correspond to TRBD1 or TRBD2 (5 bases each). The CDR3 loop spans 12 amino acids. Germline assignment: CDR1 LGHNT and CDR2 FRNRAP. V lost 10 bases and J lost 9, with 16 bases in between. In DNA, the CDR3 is TGTGCTACCAGGGCCGGGGTGGCTGAGCAGTTCTTC. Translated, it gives CATRAGVAEQFF.

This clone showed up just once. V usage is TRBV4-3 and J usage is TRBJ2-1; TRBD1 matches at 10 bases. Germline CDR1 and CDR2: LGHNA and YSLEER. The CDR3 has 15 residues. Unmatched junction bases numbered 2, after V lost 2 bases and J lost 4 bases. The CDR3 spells CASSQTGQGYNEQFF. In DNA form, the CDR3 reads TGCGCCAGCAGCCAAACGGGACAGGGGTACAATGAGCAGTTCTTC.

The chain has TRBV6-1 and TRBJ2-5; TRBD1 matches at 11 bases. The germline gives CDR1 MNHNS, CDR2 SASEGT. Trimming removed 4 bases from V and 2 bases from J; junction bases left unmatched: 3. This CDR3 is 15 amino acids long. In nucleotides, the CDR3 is TGTGCCAGCAGTGGGACAGGGGGCGTTCAAGAGACCCAGTACTTC. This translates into CASSGTGGVQETQYF.

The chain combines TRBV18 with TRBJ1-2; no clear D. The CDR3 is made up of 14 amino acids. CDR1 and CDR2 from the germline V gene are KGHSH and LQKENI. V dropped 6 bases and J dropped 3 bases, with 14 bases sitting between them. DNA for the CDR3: TGTGCCAGCTCGCTTGACATGGGCTACTATGGCTACACCTTC. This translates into CASSLDMGYYGYTF.

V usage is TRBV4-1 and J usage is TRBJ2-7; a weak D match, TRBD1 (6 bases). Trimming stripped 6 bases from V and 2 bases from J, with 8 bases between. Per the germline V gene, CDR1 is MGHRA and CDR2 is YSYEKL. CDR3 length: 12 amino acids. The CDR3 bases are TGCGCCAGCAGTGACAGGACCTACGAGCAGTACTTC. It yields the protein CASSDRTYEQYF.

CDR3 loop: CATSRVGDPNYEQYF. The DNA of the CDR3 is TGTGCCACCAGCAGAGTGGGGGATCCAAACTACGAGCAGTACTTC. The chain has TRBV15 and TRBJ2-7; D tentatively reads TRBD1 or TRBD2 (5 bases each). CDR3 length: 15 residues. Germline assignment: CDR1 LNHNV and CDR2 YYDKDF (reference sequence). Trimming removed 1 base from V and 3 bases from J, with 13 bases in between. Supplemented by reference TRBV15 and TRBJ2-7, the full variable domain reads DAMVIQNPRYQVTQFGKPVTLSCSQTLNHNVMYWYQQKSSQAPKLLFHYYDKDFNNEADTPDNFQSRRPNTSFCFLDIRSPGLGDTAMYLCATSRVGDPNYEQYFGPGTRLTVT.

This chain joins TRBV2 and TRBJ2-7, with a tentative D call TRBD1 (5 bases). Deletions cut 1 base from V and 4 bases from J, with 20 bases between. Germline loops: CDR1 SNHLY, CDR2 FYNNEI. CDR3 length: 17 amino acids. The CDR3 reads CASSEVGQGGRVYEQYF. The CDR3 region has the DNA TGTGCCAGCAGTGAAGTGGGTCAGGGTGGAAGGGTTTACGAGCAGTACTTC.

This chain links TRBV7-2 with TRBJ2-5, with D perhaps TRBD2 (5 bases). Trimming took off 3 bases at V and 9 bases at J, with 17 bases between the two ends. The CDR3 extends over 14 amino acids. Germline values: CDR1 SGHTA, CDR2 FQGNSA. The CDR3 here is CASSFGLGLSAQYF. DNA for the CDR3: TGTGCCAGCAGCTTTGGACTTGGCCTTTCGGCCCAGTACTTC. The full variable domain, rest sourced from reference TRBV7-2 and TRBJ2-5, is GAGVSQSPSNKVTEKGKDVELRCDPISGHTALYWYRQSLGQGLEFLIYFQGNSAPDKSGLPSDRFSAERTGGSVSTLTIQRTQQEDSAVYLCASSFGLGLSAQYFGPGTRLLVL.

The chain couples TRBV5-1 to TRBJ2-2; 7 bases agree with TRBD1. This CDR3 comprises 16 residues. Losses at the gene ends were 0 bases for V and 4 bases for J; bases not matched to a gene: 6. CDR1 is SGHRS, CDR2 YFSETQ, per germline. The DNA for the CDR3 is TGCGCCAGCAGCTTGGCCAGGGCAGGGGGCACCGGGGAGCTGTTTTTT. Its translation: CASSLARAGGTGELFF.

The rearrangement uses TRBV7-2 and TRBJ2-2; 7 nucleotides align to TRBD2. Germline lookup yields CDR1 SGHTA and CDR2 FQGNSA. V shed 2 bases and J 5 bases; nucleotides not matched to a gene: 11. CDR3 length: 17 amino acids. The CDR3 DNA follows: TGTGCCAGCAGCTTACGGTCGTGGGGCGGGAGAACCGGGGAGCTGTTTTTT. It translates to CASSLRSWGGRTGELFF.

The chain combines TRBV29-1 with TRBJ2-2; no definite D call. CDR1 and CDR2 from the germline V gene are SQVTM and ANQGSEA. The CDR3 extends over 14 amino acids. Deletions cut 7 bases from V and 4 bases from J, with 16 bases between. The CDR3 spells CSAQSRPSTGELFF. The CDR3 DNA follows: TGCAGCGCCCAGTCCCGGCCCTCCACCGGGGAGCTGTTTTTT.

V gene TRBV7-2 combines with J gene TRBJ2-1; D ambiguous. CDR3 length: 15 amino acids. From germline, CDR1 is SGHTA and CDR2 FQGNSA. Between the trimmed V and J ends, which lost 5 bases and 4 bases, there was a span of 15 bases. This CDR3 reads CASSPLSRKYNEQFF. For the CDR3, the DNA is TGTGCCAGCAGCCCCCTAAGCAGGAAATACAATGAGCAGTTCTTC.

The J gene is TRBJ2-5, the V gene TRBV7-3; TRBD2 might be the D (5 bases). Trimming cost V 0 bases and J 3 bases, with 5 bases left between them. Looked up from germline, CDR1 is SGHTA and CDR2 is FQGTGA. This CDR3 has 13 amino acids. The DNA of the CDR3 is TGTGCCAGCAGCTTAACTAGCGAAGAGACCCAGTACTTC. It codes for CASSLTSEETQYF.

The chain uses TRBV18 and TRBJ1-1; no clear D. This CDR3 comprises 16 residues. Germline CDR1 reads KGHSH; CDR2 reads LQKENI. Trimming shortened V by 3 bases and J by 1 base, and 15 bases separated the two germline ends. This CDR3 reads CASSPRKETSNTEAFF. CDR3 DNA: TGTGCCAGCTCACCTCGGAAGGAGACGTCGAACACTGAAGCTTTCTTT.

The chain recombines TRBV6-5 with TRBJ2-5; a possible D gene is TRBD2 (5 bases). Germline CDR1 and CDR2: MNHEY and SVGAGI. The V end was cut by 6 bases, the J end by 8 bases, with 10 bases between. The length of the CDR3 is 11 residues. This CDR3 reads CASSERGTQYF. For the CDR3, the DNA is TGTGCCAGCAGCGAACGGGGAACCCAGTACTTC.

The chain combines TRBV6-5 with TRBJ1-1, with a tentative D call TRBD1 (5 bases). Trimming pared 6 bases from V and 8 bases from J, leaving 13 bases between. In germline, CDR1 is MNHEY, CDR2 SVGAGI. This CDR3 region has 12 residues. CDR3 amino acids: CASSRYQGEAFF. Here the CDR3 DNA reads TGTGCCAGCAGCCGATACCAGGGAGAAGCTTTCTTT.